A single sample gave rise to the 16 T cell receptor beta chains below, sequenced in a study of graft-versus-host responses after intestinal transplantation. The data were produced by immunoSEQ multiplex PCR, yet TCRdb's version contains in-frame clones alone and is incomplete. Found here are 85,000 to 90,000 clones, roughly 90% of them singletons; the top ten hold 0.3% to 0.35%. These receptors' antigens are unknown. The material sequenced was unstimulated CD4+ T cells sorted from spleen or lymph node cells, taken before transplant. The source of these receptors is a human donor who was the organ donor for an intestinal transplant.

In this sample, this clone turned up a few times. Here the CDR3 DNA reads TGTGCCAGCAGCGTAGCTGGGTCGGGACTAGCGGGAGATCTCACCGGGGAGCTGTTTTTT. It is translated as CASSVAGSGLAGDLTGELFF. This chain connects TRBV9 to TRBJ2-2, with 14 bases lining up with TRBD2. There are 20 residues in the CDR3. V lost 0 bases and J lost 4; bases outside the gene matches: 11. CDR1 is SGDLS, CDR2 YYNGEE, per germline.

V gene TRBV7-9 combines with J gene TRBJ2-7; 10 positions match TRBD2. CDR1 and CDR2 (germline): SEHNR, FQNEAQ (reference sequence). The CDR3 contains 15 residues. V lost 5 bases to trimming and J lost 2 bases; unmatched junction nucleotides: 6. CDR3 nucleotide sequence: TGTGCCAGCAGCCCAACTAGCGGGATCCCCTACGAGCAGTACTTC. Residues: CASSPTSGIPYEQYF.

The J gene is TRBJ1-2, the V gene TRBV10-3; the D gene is possibly TRBD1 (5 bases). This CDR3 region has 12 residues. Per germline, CDR1 ENHRY and CDR2 SYGVKD. V lost 3 bases and J lost 3, with 5 bases in between. CDR3 in amino acids: CAISDRDYGYTF. Written as DNA, the CDR3 is TGTGCCATCAGTGACAGGGACTATGGCTACACCTTC.

This sequence joins TRBV7-2 and TRBJ2-5, with 7 nucleotides matching TRBD2. Germline V gene lookup returns CDR1 SGHTA and CDR2 FQGNSA. The trim removed 2 bases at V and 1 base at J, leaving 7 bases unmatched. The CDR3 has 16 residues. The CDR3 DNA reads TGTGCCAGCAGCTTATGGTCGGGACTACGCCAAGAGACCCAGTACTTC. Translation gives CASSLWSGLRQETQYF.

The V call is TRBV30, the J call TRBJ2-1, with 9 bases fitting TRBD1. Trimming cost V 5 bases and J 6 bases; bases outside gene matches: 5. CDR3 size: 13 residues. Per the germline V gene, CDR1 is GTSNPN and CDR2 is SVGIG (reference sequence). CDR3 sequence reads: CAWGDRASNEQFF. DNA for the CDR3: TGTGCCTGGGGGGACAGGGCCAGCAATGAGCAGTTCTTC.

V usage is TRBV28 and J usage is TRBJ1-2; the D is unclear. Between the trimmed V and J ends, which lost 3 bases and 7 bases, there was a span of 9 bases. The germline V gene encodes CDR1 MDHEN and CDR2 SYDVKM. This CDR3 comprises 12 residues. In nucleotides, the CDR3 is TGTGCCAGCAGTTTCGGGTGGAGTGGCTACACCTTC. Protein: CASSFGWSGYTF.

Here the CDR3 DNA reads TGTGCCAGCAGTGCCCTAGCGGGAACCTACAATGAGCAGTTCTTC. Residues: CASSALAGTYNEQFF. This rearrangement joins TRBV2 to TRBJ2-1, with 9 bases aligning to TRBD2. V lost 4 bases, J lost 2 bases, and 3 bases stayed unmatched. CDR1 is SNHLY, CDR2 FYNNEI, per germline. The CDR3 runs 15 residues.

This clone is a singleton in its sample. The V and J genes are TRBV19 and TRBJ2-7, with 10 bases aligning to TRBD1. Looked up from germline, CDR1 is LNHDA and CDR2 is SQIVND (reference sequence). V shed 4 bases and J 4 bases; nucleotides not matched to a gene: 4. The CDR3 length is 14 residues. The CDR3 region is CASSTDRGRYEQYF. The CDR3 DNA reads as TGTGCCAGTAGTACCGACAGGGGGCGGTACGAGCAGTACTTC.

The chain has TRBV6-5 and TRBJ1-1; 7 nucleotides align to TRBD1. This CDR3 is 16 amino acids long. Trimming cost V 0 bases and J 1 base; bases outside gene matches: 5. Germline V gives CDR1 MNHEY, CDR2 SVGAGI. The CDR3 DNA follows: TGTGCCAGCAGTTACTCAACCGGGACAGCGAACACTGAAGCTTTCTTT. This translates into CASSYSTGTANTEAFF.

This chain uses TRBV7-9 with TRBJ2-5; maybe TRBD2 (5 bases). V was cut by 5 bases and J by 7 bases, with 8 bases left in between. The germline gives CDR1 SEHNR, CDR2 FQNEAQ (reference sequence). This CDR3 is 11 amino acids long. CDR3 DNA: TGTGCCAGCAGCCCCGGAGGGACCCAGTACTTC. Translating gives CASSPGGTQYF.

This chain joins TRBV30 and TRBJ2-1; 7 positions match TRBD2. Germline V lookup: CDR1 GTSNPN, CDR2 SVGIG (reference sequence). The V gene end was trimmed by 2 bases and the J gene end by 5 bases; junction bases not matched to a gene: 15. The CDR3 spans 17 residues. CDR3 region: CAWSPTLGAGRNNEQFF. Written as DNA, the CDR3 is TGTGCCTGGAGTCCAACCCTAGGAGCGGGACGGAACAATGAGCAGTTCTTC.

This clone was detected once. The chain recombines TRBV10-3 with TRBJ2-3, with TRBD2 matching 11 bases. This CDR3 has 16 amino acids. V gave up 6 bases and J gave up 1 base; unmatched junction bases: 6. Germline lookup yields CDR1 ENHRY and CDR2 SYGVKD. Here the CDR3 reads CAIRDTSGGRTDTQYF. The CDR3 DNA follows: TGTGCCATCAGAGATACTAGCGGGGGACGCACAGATACGCAGTATTTT.

The chain has TRBV6-7 and TRBJ1-2; the match to TRBD1 covers 7 bases. TRBV6-7 is reported as an ORF; its role is uncertain. The V gene end was trimmed by 5 bases and the J gene end by 5 bases; junction bases not matched to a gene: 8. The CDR3 is 14 amino acids. As DNA, the CDR3 is TGTGCCAGCAGTCCAGGAGCACAGGGGTATGGCTACACCTTC. Translation gives CASSPGAQGYGYTF.

The V call is TRBV4-2, the J call TRBJ1-5, with D tentatively TRBD1 (5 bases). Germline assignment: CDR1 LGHNA and CDR2 YNFKEQ. The CDR3 extends over 17 amino acids. V was clipped by 0 bases and J by 2 bases, with 14 bases between them. The CDR3 bases are TGTGCCAGCAGCCAAGATTTGAAAGGGGTGGGCAATCAGCCCCAGCATTTT. As protein: CASSQDLKGVGNQPQHF.

The chain links TRBV6-1 to TRBJ2-7; the D is unclear. Germline CDR1 reads MNHNS; CDR2 reads SASEGT. V was clipped by 6 bases and J by 3 bases, with 15 bases between them. The length of the CDR3 is 14 residues. CDR3 sequence: CASSRFSGNYEQYF. The CDR3 DNA follows: TGTGCCAGCAGCCGCTTTTCAGGAAACTACGAGCAGTACTTC.

This chain connects TRBV27 to TRBJ1-6, with D perhaps matching TRBD1 (5 bases). This CDR3 has 13 residues. Germline loops: CDR1 MNHEY, CDR2 SMNVEV (reference sequence). Trimming took off 6 bases at V and 8 bases at J, with 11 bases between the two ends. The CDR3 loop reads CASRPWGDSPLHF. In DNA, the CDR3 is TGTGCCAGCAGGCCATGGGGGGATTCACCCCTCCACTTT.